These 27 T cell receptor beta chains originate from one sample sequenced in a study of blood T cells in healthy people across ages. A second roughly 7 to 11 cycle PCR used barcoded and J-beta primers. Using its own MiXCR run on the 5' RACE reads, TCRdb lists one record per CDR3 protein. This table has more than 1.4 million distinct CDR3 sequences, around 39% appearing once. Sequencing used blood. Receptor source: a woman aged 18-35 years in good health.

This clonotype was observed a few times. The chain has TRBV27 and TRBJ1-5, with TRBD1 matching over 8 bases. V was pared by 6 bases and J by 2 bases, with 3 bases of the junction left unmatched. The CDR3 has 14 amino acids. CDR1 and CDR2 (germline): MNHEY, SMNVEV (reference sequence). The chain's CDR3 is CASRGQGGNQPQHF. CDR3 nucleotides: TGTGCCAGCAGAGGACAGGGCGGCAATCAGCCCCAGCATTTT.

This rearrangement joins TRBV10-3 to TRBJ2-7; possibly TRBD1 for D (5 bases). CDR1 and CDR2 from the germline V gene are ENHRY and SYGVKD. This CDR3 spans 13 amino acids. Trimming stripped 2 bases from V and 5 bases from J, with 10 bases between. Here the CDR3 reads CAISEGRADEQYF. For the CDR3, the DNA is TGTGCCATCAGTGAGGGCAGGGCCGACGAGCAGTACTTC.

This clonotype was seen only a few times. The chain is built from TRBV20-1 and TRBJ2-1; a possible D gene is TRBD1 (6 bases). The length of the CDR3 is 13 residues. Germline CDR1 and CDR2: DFQATT and SNEGSKA (reference sequence). Deletions cut 0 bases from V and 6 bases from J, with 9 bases between. The CDR3 region is CSAREQGANEQFF. CDR3 nucleotides: TGCAGTGCTAGAGAACAGGGTGCCAATGAGCAGTTCTTC.

The chain is built from TRBV28 and TRBJ2-7; weak D call: TRBD2 (6 bases). Germline V lookup: CDR1 MDHEN, CDR2 SYDVKM. This CDR3 comprises 13 residues. V was pared by 3 bases and J by 4 bases, with 10 bases between. CDR3 coding DNA: TGTGCCAGCAGTTTCCTAGCGCGGTACGAGCAGTACTTC. This encodes CASSFLARYEQYF.

The genes are TRBV7-9 and TRBJ1-1; 9 bases align to TRBD1. Germline V lookup: CDR1 SEHNR, CDR2 FQNEAQ (reference sequence). V lost 4 bases, J lost 3 bases, and 6 bases stayed unmatched. The CDR3 totals 15 residues. In DNA, the CDR3 is TGTGCCAGCAGCTCGACAGGGGGTCCGGACACTGAAGCTTTCTTT. Protein: CASSSTGGPDTEAFF.

This clonotype was picked up a small number of times. The V call is TRBV10-3, the J call TRBJ2-7, with 10 positions matching TRBD1. Germline V gene sequence: CDR1 ENHRY, CDR2 SYGVKD. This CDR3 is built from 16 residues. Unmatched junction bases numbered 6, after V lost 0 bases and J lost 4 bases. Here the CDR3 reads CAISESRDRGSYEQYF. DNA for the CDR3: TGTGCCATCAGTGAGTCCCGGGACAGGGGTTCTTACGAGCAGTACTTC.

The chain employs TRBV12-3 or TRBV12-4 and TRBJ1-2; maybe TRBD1 (5 bases). Deletions cut 5 bases from V and 5 bases from J, with 15 bases between. The CDR3 has 14 residues. The CDR3 reads CASSDRLGGYGYTF. DNA for the CDR3: TGTGCCAGCAGTGACAGACTCGGGGGGTATGGCTACACCTTC.

The chain is built from TRBV2 and TRBJ1-5; D gene ambiguous. Germline CDR1 reads SNHLY; CDR2 reads FYNNEI. The V end was cut by 8 bases, the J end by 1 base, with 21 bases between. The CDR3 length is 17 residues. The CDR3 coding sequence is TGTGCCAGCCAAGGAGCTGATGGGGTGCTCAGCAATCAGCCCCAGCATTTT. It codes for CASQGADGVLSNQPQHF.

This clonotype was counted between two and nine times. The CDR3 sequence: CSARDRPTGTHEQYF. The CDR3 region has the DNA TGCAGTGCTAGAGATCGTCCTACAGGAACCCACGAGCAGTACTTC. The chain combines TRBV20-1 with TRBJ2-7, with D perhaps matching TRBD1 (5 bases). This CDR3 spans 15 amino acids. From germline, CDR1 is DFQATT and CDR2 SNEGSKA (reference sequence). The V end lost 0 bases, the J end lost 5 bases, and 17 bases lay between the germline ends.

The genes are TRBV6-6 and TRBJ2-1, with D perhaps TRBD2 (6 bases). The CDR3 runs 13 residues. The V gene's germline CDR1 is MNHNY and CDR2 SVGAGI (reference sequence). Trimming shortened V by 6 bases and J by 3 bases, and 9 bases separated the two germline ends. The CDR3 coding sequence is TGTGCCAGCAGCCACGGGGGCTACAATGAGCAGTTCTTC. Protein: CASSHGGYNEQFF.

The genes are TRBV7-9 and TRBJ2-5, with unresolved D. With 5 bases removed from V and 11 bases from J, the gap between germline ends came to 21 bases. The CDR3 length is 14 residues. The germline V gene has CDR1 SEHNR and CDR2 FQNEAQ (reference sequence). The CDR3 is CASSPGAGKNEQYF. The CDR3, as DNA: TGTGCCAGCAGCCCGGGCGCAGGCAAAAATGAGCAGTACTTC.

The CDR3 spells CSASDAGLANEQYF. The CDR3 region has the DNA TGCAGTGCTAGCGACGCTGGACTAGCGAATGAGCAGTACTTC. V is TRBV20-1 and J is TRBJ2-5; 9 positions agree with TRBD2. CDR1 and CDR2 from the germline V gene are DFQATT and SNEGSKA (reference sequence). There are 14 residues in the CDR3. Trimming cost V 3 bases and J 11 bases; bases outside gene matches: 13.

The sample holds a few counts of this clonotype. The chain uses TRBV7-8 and TRBJ2-7; D gene ambiguous. The CDR3 runs 14 residues. CDR1 is SGHVS, CDR2 FQNEAQ, per germline. Trimming cost V 5 bases and J 3 bases, with 14 bases left between them. The CDR3 region is CASSPMAYGYEQYF. CDR3 nucleotides: TGTGCCAGCAGCCCCATGGCCTATGGCTACGAGCAGTACTTC.

This clonotype was counted a few times. The chain combines TRBV7-2 with TRBJ2-1, with TRBD1 identical over 10 bases. The trim removed 5 bases at V and 2 bases at J, leaving 3 bases unmatched. There are 15 residues in the CDR3. The germline V gene encodes CDR1 SGHTA and CDR2 FQGNSA. The CDR3 is CASSQDRGAYNEQFF. The DNA for the CDR3 is TGTGCCAGCAGCCAGGACAGGGGGGCCTACAATGAGCAGTTCTTC.

The V gene is TRBV6-7, the J gene TRBJ1-2; no reliable D call. TRBV6-7 is sorted into the ORF group, with uncertain function. V was cut by 8 bases and J by 1 base, with 14 bases left in between. The CDR3 contains 14 residues. The CDR3 protein is CASSPDEGNYGYTF. Here the CDR3 DNA reads TGTGCCAGCTCCCCGGACGAGGGTAACTATGGCTACACCTTC.

This clonotype was found a few times. V is TRBV20-1 and J is TRBJ2-3; no definite D call. Trimming stripped 1 base from V and 2 bases from J, with 4 bases between. This CDR3 spans 12 amino acids. Germline assignment: CDR1 DFQATT and CDR2 SNEGSKA (reference sequence). CDR3 residues: CSARGYTDTQYF. The CDR3 nucleotides are TGCAGTGCTAGAGGGTACACAGATACGCAGTATTTT.

V gene TRBV20-1 combines with J gene TRBJ2-4, with 13 bases identical to TRBD2. The V and J ends lost 4 bases and 0 bases, in that order; junction bases with no gene match: 9. CDR1 DFQATT and CDR2 SNEGSKA come from the germline V gene (reference sequence). The length of the CDR3 is 18 residues. In DNA, the CDR3 is TGCAGTGCTATGTTACTAGCGGGAGGGGATCTAGCCAAAAACATTCAGTACTTC. This sequence encodes CSAMLLAGGDLAKNIQYF.

The chain recombines TRBV4-1 with TRBJ2-4; unclear D gene. The tail of the sequence fits TRBJ2-5 better, so the J call may be wrong. The germline gives CDR1 MGHRA, CDR2 YSYEKL. The CDR3 covers 15 residues. CDR3 sequence (DNA): TGCGCCAGCAGCCAAGAGGGCGTCAGGACGGAGACCCAGTACTTC. This encodes CASSQEGVRTETQYF.

V usage is TRBV28 and J usage is TRBJ2-1, with 8 bases that match TRBD1. CDR1 and CDR2 from the germline V gene are MDHEN and SYDVKM. The CDR3 runs to 14 residues. Trimming at V came to 7 bases and at J to 1 base, leaving 3 bases not matched to a gene. The CDR3 DNA follows: TGTGCCAGCATCGGGGACAGGTCCTACAATGAGCAGTTCTTC. Translation gives CASIGDRSYNEQFF.

This clonotype was seen once. Since a much larger clone is just one base distant, this may be a read error. The rearrangement uses TRBV20-1 and TRBJ2-7; D not resolved. The better agreement between TRBJ2-5 and the DNA end casts doubt on the J call. The germline V gene encodes CDR1 DFQATT and CDR2 SNEGSKA (reference sequence). The CDR3 has 12 residues. The CDR3 region is CSAWADQETQYF. The CDR3 DNA reads as TGCAGTGCTTGGGCGGACCAGGAGACCCAGTACTTC.

This chain connects TRBV2 to TRBJ1-1; the D gene is possibly TRBD1 (6 bases). The germline CDR1 and CDR2 sequences are SNHLY and FYNNEI. The length of the CDR3 is 13 residues. Trimming removed 7 bases from V and 0 bases from J, with 9 bases in between. The CDR3 DNA is TGTGCCAGCACTGGGGGCGTGAACACTGAAGCTTTCTTT. The encoded protein is CASTGGVNTEAFF.

This clonotype has a handful of counts. The chain employs TRBV28 and TRBJ1-2, with TRBD1 identical over 9 bases. V lost 7 bases, J lost 5 bases, and 2 bases stayed unmatched. The CDR3 runs to 12 residues. The germline CDR1 and CDR2 sequences are MDHEN and SYDVKM. For the CDR3, the DNA is TGTGCCAGCACGGACAGGGGATATGGCTACACCTTC. This sequence encodes CASTDRGYGYTF.

This rearrangement joins TRBV12-3 or TRBV12-4 to TRBJ2-4, with TRBD2 matching over 7 bases. Trimming cost V 7 bases and J 6 bases; bases outside gene matches: 3. This CDR3 comprises 12 residues. The CDR3 region is CASNSGGNIQYF. CDR3 DNA sequence: TGTGCCAGCAATTCGGGGGGAAACATTCAGTACTTC.

This clonotype was detected only a few times. J is TRBJ2-5 and V is TRBV5-1; D ambiguous. Germline values: CDR1 SGHRS, CDR2 YFSETQ. The CDR3 has 13 amino acids. V shed 0 bases and J shed 5 bases, with 8 bases lying between them. DNA of the CDR3: TGCGCCAGCAGCTTGGGAGCAGCTGAGACCCAGTACTTC. Amino acid sequence: CASSLGAAETQYF.

V usage is TRBV2 and J usage is TRBJ2-3, with D perhaps TRBD1 (5 bases). Per germline, CDR1 SNHLY and CDR2 FYNNEI. V was clipped by 3 bases and J by 1 base, with 8 bases between them. The CDR3 is 14 residues long. The CDR3 spells CASSDWGGTDTQYF. CDR3 DNA: TGTGCCAGCAGTGACTGGGGCGGCACAGATACGCAGTATTTT.

The J gene is TRBJ1-3, the V gene TRBV27; no firm D call. The germline CDR1 and CDR2 sequences are MNHEY and SMNVEV (reference sequence). This CDR3 has 15 residues. Deletions cut 2 bases from V and 2 bases from J, with 10 bases between. The CDR3 coding sequence is TGTGCCAGCAGTTTAGATCACTCGGCTGGAAACACCATATATTTT. Translating it yields CASSLDHSAGNTIYF.

The chain links TRBV20-1 to TRBJ2-3; TRBD1 is a possible D gene (8 bases). Germline V gene data show CDR1 as DFQATT and CDR2 as SNEGSKA (reference sequence). The CDR3 is made up of 18 amino acids. Trimming left V 0 bases short and J 6 bases short, with 25 bases between. CDR3 nucleotide sequence: TGCAGTGCTAGAGACCCAGGGGGCGGTCGCGGGAGTGTGGATACGCAGTATTTT. Translation: CSARDPGGGRGSVDTQYF.